Given below is one T cell receptor beta chain in context. What it recognizes is unknown. TCRdb re-called the reads through MiXCR, storing one row per CDR3 protein. This sample has just under 500,000 distinct CDR3 sequences, with 30% to 40% found just once. The source of the sample is a study of T cell repertoires in cytomegalovirus infection. For the study at large: Recently described HLA-C-restricted plus well-studied HLA-B-restricted CMV epitopes were used. Study-level findings and limits: What dominated the ex vivo response were HLA-C-restricted CMV-specific TCR beta clonotypes.

The V gene's germline CDR1 is SGHTA and CDR2 FQGNSA. V lost 2 bases to trimming and J lost 1 base, with 10 bases between them. CDR3 length: 15 residues. Specimen: cultured PBMCs, collected from culture after CMV antigen stimulation. The TCR sequence derives from a human donor in good health (CMV status not recorded). Some clones in this sample may be carry-over from other donors' samples. The gene calls are TRBV7-2 and TRBJ2-3; a weak D match, TRBD2 (5 bases). The CDR3 loop is CASSLRGRRTDTQYF. The CDR3 region has the DNA TGTGCCAGCAGCTTACGAGGGCGCCGCACAGATACGCAGTATTTT.